The source of this TCR beta chain is a study of T cells after yellow fever vaccination. General observations from the study: Though weaker, the secondary response peaked faster, on day 5 versus 15. Some clonotypes, a small share, were shared between CD4 and CD8 compartments.

The sample holds many counts of this clonotype. Its antigen is unknown. The CDR3 is made up of 14 amino acids. Trimming took off 0 bases at V and 6 bases at J, with 10 bases between the two ends. Germline CDR1 reads SGHKS; CDR2 reads YYEKEE (reference sequence). MiXCR was run by TCRdb on the 5' RACE reads, yielding one entry per CDR3 protein. In the table there are about 220,000 distinct CDR3 sequences, approximately 3.2% of which are singletons. The sequence was obtained from a man aged 18-30 years who received the YFV17D yellow fever vaccine. Sample: CD4+ T cells sorted from PBMCs, taken 10 days after the yellow fever booster vaccination. The genes are TRBV5-5 and TRBJ1-5; TRBD1 might be the D (6 bases). CDR3 sequence: CASSLGDIGQPQHF. The CDR3 region has the DNA TGTGCCAGCAGCTTGGGGGACATAGGTCAGCCCCAGCATTTT.